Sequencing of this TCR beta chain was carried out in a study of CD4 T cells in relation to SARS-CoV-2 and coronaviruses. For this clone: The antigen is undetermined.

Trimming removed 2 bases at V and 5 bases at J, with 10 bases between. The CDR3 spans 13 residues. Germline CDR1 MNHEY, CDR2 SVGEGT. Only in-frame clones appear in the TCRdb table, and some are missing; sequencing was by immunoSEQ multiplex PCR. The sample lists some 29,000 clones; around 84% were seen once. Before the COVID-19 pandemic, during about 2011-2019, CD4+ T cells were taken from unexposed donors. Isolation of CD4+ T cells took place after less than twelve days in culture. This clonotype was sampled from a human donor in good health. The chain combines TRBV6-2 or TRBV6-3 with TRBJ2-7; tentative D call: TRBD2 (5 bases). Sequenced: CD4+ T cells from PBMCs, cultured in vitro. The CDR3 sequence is CASSYDYPHEQYF. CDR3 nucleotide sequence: TGTGCCAGCAGTTACGACTACCCCCACGAGCAGTACTTC.